What follows are 24 T cell receptor beta chains derived from one specimen sequenced in a study of graft-versus-host responses after intestinal transplantation. Assay used: immunoSEQ multiplex PCR; TCRdb lists only in-frame clones, some missing. There are 43,000 or so clones in the sample; about 94% occur only once, and around 1.5% lies in the top ten. The sequenced sample was PBMCs, obtained approximately 360 days after intestinal transplant. These receptors came from a human patient who received an intestinal transplant, so some T cells may come from the graft donor.

This clone was recorded once. CDR3 protein: CAWSAEVAYEQYF. The CDR3 DNA is TGTGCCTGGAGTGCCGAGGTGGCCTACGAGCAGTACTTC. V is TRBV30 and J is TRBJ2-7; D unresolved. V was clipped by 1 base and J by 2 bases, with 9 bases between them. The CDR3 spans 13 residues. Per the germline V gene, CDR1 is GTSNPN and CDR2 is SVGIG (reference sequence).

The gene calls are TRBV25-1 and TRBJ1-5; D call uncertain. Germline lookup yields CDR1 MGHDK and CDR2 SYGVNS. The V and J ends lost 4 bases and 4 bases respectively, with 11 bases between them. CDR3 size: 14 residues. The CDR3 region has the DNA TGTGCCAGCAGTGGGCCTCAACCAAATCAGCCCCAGCATTTT. Protein: CASSGPQPNQPQHF. Together with reference TRBV25-1 and TRBJ1-5, the CDR3 gives the full variable domain: EADIYQTPRYLVIGTGKKITLECSQTMGHDKMYWYQQDPGMELHLIHYSYGVNSTEKGDLSSESTVSRIRTEHFPLTLESARPSHTSQYLCASSGPQPNQPQHFGDGTRLSIL.

V is TRBV12-5 and J is TRBJ2-5; unclear D gene. Trimming cost V 3 bases and J 0 bases, with 2 bases left between them. In germline, CDR1 is LGHNT, CDR2 FRNRAP. CDR3 length equals 12 residues. The CDR3 protein is CASGLNQETQYF. The DNA of the CDR3 is TGTGCTAGTGGTTTAAACCAAGAGACCCAGTACTTC.

In regard to this clone: This sample also contains other DNA sequences that code for the same CDR3. The rearrangement joins TRBV18 to TRBJ2-3; no reliable D call. The CDR3 is 12 amino acids. Germline CDR1 is KGHSH and CDR2 is LQKENI. Trimming took off 3 bases at V and 3 bases at J, with 4 bases between the two ends. CDR3 amino acids: CASSPITDTQYF. As DNA, the CDR3 is TGTGCCAGCTCACCGATAACAGATACGCAGTATTTT.

The chain carries TRBV27 and TRBJ2-2; D might be TRBD1 (5 bases). This CDR3 has 14 amino acids. V was trimmed by 2 bases and J by 4 bases, leaving 8 bases between them. Germline lookup yields CDR1 MNHEY and CDR2 SMNVEV (reference sequence). The CDR3 reads CASSLGAGTGELFF. The DNA for the CDR3 is TGTGCCAGCAGTTTAGGGGCCGGCACCGGGGAGCTGTTTTTT.

The chain has TRBV7-6 and TRBJ2-7; unclear D gene. CDR1 and CDR2 (germline): SGHVS, FNYEAQ. This CDR3 region has 14 residues. V lost 6 bases to trimming and J lost 7 bases, with 19 bases between them. CDR3 nucleotides: TGTGCCAGCAGAGCTGGGGTGCAGTTACGGGAGCAGTACTTC. Translating gives CASRAGVQLREQYF.

The rearrangement uses TRBV18 and TRBJ1-5; no clear D. Germline V lookup: CDR1 KGHSH, CDR2 LQKENI. The germline V and J ends were trimmed by 5 bases and 7 bases, with 15 bases remaining between them. The CDR3 consists of 14 residues. The CDR3 spells CASSNSDQTQPQHF. CDR3 in DNA: TGTGCCAGCTCAAATAGTGACCAAACCCAGCCCCAGCATTTT.

J is TRBJ1-1 and V is TRBV4-1; 9 positions match TRBD1. There are 16 residues in the CDR3. Looked up from germline, CDR1 is MGHRA and CDR2 is YSYEKL. The V and J ends lost 2 bases and 4 bases, in that order; junction bases with no gene match: 8. CDR3 DNA sequence: TGCGCCAGCAGCCAATCAACAGGGGGCTTTGGCACTGAAGCTTTCTTT. Translating it yields CASSQSTGGFGTEAFF.

The chain is built from TRBV10-1 and TRBJ2-7; 8 bases are a match to TRBD1. Germline CDR1 is WNHNN and CDR2 is SYGVQD (reference sequence). The V and J ends lost 6 bases and 2 bases, in that order; junction bases with no gene match: 6. The CDR3 consists of 14 residues. The CDR3 spells CASSMDRDTYEQYF. The CDR3 DNA reads as TGCGCCAGCAGCATGGACAGGGACACCTACGAGCAGTACTTC.

CDR3 amino acids: CASRRQGGREKLFF. In DNA form, the CDR3 reads TGTGCCAGCAGGAGACAGGGAGGCAGGGAAAAACTGTTTTTT. The V and J genes are TRBV6-1 and TRBJ1-4; TRBD1 matches 7 bases. The germline gives CDR1 MNHNS, CDR2 SASEGT. This CDR3 region has 14 residues. V shed 6 bases, J shed 8 bases, and the junction held 9 bases outside the gene matches.

The rearrangement uses TRBV7-2 and TRBJ2-7; 8 bases map to TRBD2. CDR3 length: 14 amino acids. With 5 bases clipped from V and 6 bases from J, the junction kept 9 bases outside the gene matches. Germline assignment: CDR1 SGHTA and CDR2 FQGNSA. The CDR3 is CASSPTWTSIEQYF. The DNA of the CDR3 is TGTGCCAGCAGCCCGACCTGGACTAGCATCGAGCAGTACTTC.

V usage is TRBV5-4 and J usage is TRBJ1-2, with D maybe TRBD1 (5 bases). Germline V CDR1 and CDR2: SGHNT, YYREEE (reference sequence). Trimming stripped 1 base from V and 0 bases from J, with 7 bases between. The CDR3 contains 14 residues. The CDR3 sequence is CASSLQGANYGYTF. The CDR3 DNA follows: TGTGCCAGCAGCTTGCAGGGAGCTAACTATGGCTACACCTTC.

The genes are TRBV29-1 and TRBJ2-7; D remains unclear. Germline CDR1 reads SQVTM; CDR2 reads ANQGSEA. V shed 6 bases and J shed 5 bases, with 11 bases lying between them. The CDR3 loop spans 11 amino acids. CDR3 region: CSVAGGHEQYF. The CDR3 DNA is TGCAGCGTCGCCGGCGGCCACGAGCAGTACTTC.

A note on this clone: The identical CDR3 is also encoded by other nucleotide sequences in the sample. CDR3 in amino acids: CASSPRVGGRAFF. Here the CDR3 DNA reads TGTGCCAGCAGCCCCCGGGTTGGGGGAAGAGCTTTCTTT. The J gene is TRBJ1-1, the V gene TRBV11-2, with a weak D call TRBD1 (5 bases). CDR3 length: 13 residues. Germline-derived CDR1 and CDR2 are SGHAT and FQNNGV. Trimming pared 5 bases from V and 10 bases from J, leaving 17 bases between.

The CDR3 DNA sequence: TGTGCCAGCAGCTTAGGAGGGACTAGCGTTTCGGATACGCAGTATTTT. Amino acids: CASSLGGTSVSDTQYF. V is TRBV11-2 and J is TRBJ2-3; 10 bases align to TRBD2. Losses at the gene ends were 1 base for V and 6 bases for J; bases not matched to a gene: 7. The CDR3 has 16 amino acids. Germline assignment: CDR1 SGHAT and CDR2 FQNNGV.

In DNA, the CDR3 is TGTGCCAGCAGCAACCAGGGGTACGGGCCCCAGCATTTT. It encodes CASSNQGYGPQHF. The chain recombines TRBV6-5 with TRBJ1-5, with D possibly being TRBD1 (6 bases). V lost 6 bases and J 9 bases, leaving 15 bases between the germline ends. This CDR3 comprises 13 residues. CDR1 MNHEY and CDR2 SVGAGI come from the germline V gene.

The V gene is TRBV6-1, the J gene TRBJ2-7; TRBD2 might be the D (6 bases). CDR3 length: 13 amino acids. Germline V lookup: CDR1 MNHNS, CDR2 SASEGT. Trimming removed 6 bases from V and 2 bases from J, with 11 bases in between. The CDR3, as DNA: TGTGCCAGCAGGCGGGGTGGGGCCTACGAGCAGTACTTC. This codes for CASRRGGAYEQYF.

The chain carries TRBV9 and TRBJ1-4; 8 bases align to TRBD1. The CDR3 loop spans 14 amino acids. Germline V gene sequence: CDR1 SGDLS, CDR2 YYNGEE. The V gene end was trimmed by 4 bases and the J gene end by 5 bases; junction bases not matched to a gene: 4. As DNA, the CDR3 is TGTGCCAGCAGCATCGGACAGGGCAATGAAAAACTGTTTTTT. Residues: CASSIGQGNEKLFF.

This clone was recorded only once. The germline gene is not matched at one end of the junction; a read error may be the cause. This chain connects TRBV5-1 to TRBJ1-1, with TRBD1 as a possible D gene (6 bases). The CDR3 runs 16 residues. CDR1 and CDR2 (germline): SGHRS, YFSETQ. The CDR3 nucleotides read TGCGCCAGCAGCTTGGAGACAGGCGCAATGAAGACTGAAGCTTTCTTT. Translating it yields CASSLETGAMKTEAFF.

This sequence joins TRBV11-2 and TRBJ2-7; TRBD2 might be the D (6 bases). Germline CDR1 reads SGHAT; CDR2 reads FQNNGV. CDR3 size: 13 residues. V was pared by 1 base and J by 12 bases, with 16 bases between. CDR3 bases: TGTGCCAGCAGCTTAGTGGGGACTCCTCCGCCGTACTTC. As protein: CASSLVGTPPPYF.

This sequence joins TRBV6-6 and TRBJ1-6, with D perhaps matching TRBD1 (5 bases). There are 14 residues in the CDR3. Looked up from germline, CDR1 is MNHNY and CDR2 is SVGAGI (reference sequence). The ends were cut back, 2 bases at V and 5 bases at J, with 7 bases in the middle. CDR3 sequence: CASSYGTHNSPLHF. The CDR3 DNA reads TGTGCCAGCAGTTACGGGACTCATAATTCACCCCTCCACTTT.

The chain is built from TRBV11-2 and TRBJ2-7; 10 nucleotides line up with TRBD2. The CDR3 is made up of 16 amino acids. Trimming cost V 1 base and J 3 bases; bases outside gene matches: 6. The germline V gene encodes CDR1 SGHAT and CDR2 FQNNGV. CDR3 bases: TGTGCCAGCAGCTTAGTGGCTAGCGGGAGAAACTACGAGCAGTACTTC. This gives the protein CASSLVASGRNYEQYF.

In nucleotides, the CDR3 is TGTGCCAGCAGTCCTTCTCCGGGACTAGGTGTGCAGTTCTTC. This gives the protein CASSPSPGLGVQFF. The chain recombines TRBV6-5 with TRBJ2-1; 8 positions agree with TRBD2. CDR3 length equals 14 residues. Germline assignment: CDR1 MNHEY and CDR2 SVGAGI. V shed 5 bases and J 12 bases; nucleotides not matched to a gene: 12.

This chain uses TRBV6-5 with TRBJ2-7; D is undetermined. Germline V lookup: CDR1 MNHEY, CDR2 SVGAGI. Trimming cost V 2 bases and J 3 bases, with 8 bases left between them. This CDR3 has 13 amino acids. CDR3 protein: CASSYALNYEQYF. The CDR3 nucleotides are TGTGCCAGCAGTTACGCCCTCAACTACGAGCAGTACTTC.